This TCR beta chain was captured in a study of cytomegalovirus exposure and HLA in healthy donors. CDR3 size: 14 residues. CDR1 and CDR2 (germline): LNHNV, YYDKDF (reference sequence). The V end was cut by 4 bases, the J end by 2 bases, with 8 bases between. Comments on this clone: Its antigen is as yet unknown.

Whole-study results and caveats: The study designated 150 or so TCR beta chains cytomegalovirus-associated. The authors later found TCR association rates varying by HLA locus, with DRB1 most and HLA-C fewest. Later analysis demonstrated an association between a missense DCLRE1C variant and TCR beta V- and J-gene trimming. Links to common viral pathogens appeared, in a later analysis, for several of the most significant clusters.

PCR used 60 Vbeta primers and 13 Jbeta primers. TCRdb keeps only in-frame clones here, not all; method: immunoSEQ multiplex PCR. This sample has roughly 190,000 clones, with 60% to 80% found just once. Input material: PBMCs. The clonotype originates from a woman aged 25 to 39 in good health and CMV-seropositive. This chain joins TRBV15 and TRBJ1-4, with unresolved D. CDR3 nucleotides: TGTGCCACCAGCATGAGGAAGACTAATGAAAAACTGTTTTTT. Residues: CATSMRKTNEKLFF. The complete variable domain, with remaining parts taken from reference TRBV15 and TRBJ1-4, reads DAMVIQNPRYQVTQFGKPVTLSCSQTLNHNVMYWYQQKSSQAPKLLFHYYDKDFNNEADTPDNFQSRRPNTSFCFLDIRSPGLGDTAMYLCATSMRKTNEKLFFGSGTQLSVL.